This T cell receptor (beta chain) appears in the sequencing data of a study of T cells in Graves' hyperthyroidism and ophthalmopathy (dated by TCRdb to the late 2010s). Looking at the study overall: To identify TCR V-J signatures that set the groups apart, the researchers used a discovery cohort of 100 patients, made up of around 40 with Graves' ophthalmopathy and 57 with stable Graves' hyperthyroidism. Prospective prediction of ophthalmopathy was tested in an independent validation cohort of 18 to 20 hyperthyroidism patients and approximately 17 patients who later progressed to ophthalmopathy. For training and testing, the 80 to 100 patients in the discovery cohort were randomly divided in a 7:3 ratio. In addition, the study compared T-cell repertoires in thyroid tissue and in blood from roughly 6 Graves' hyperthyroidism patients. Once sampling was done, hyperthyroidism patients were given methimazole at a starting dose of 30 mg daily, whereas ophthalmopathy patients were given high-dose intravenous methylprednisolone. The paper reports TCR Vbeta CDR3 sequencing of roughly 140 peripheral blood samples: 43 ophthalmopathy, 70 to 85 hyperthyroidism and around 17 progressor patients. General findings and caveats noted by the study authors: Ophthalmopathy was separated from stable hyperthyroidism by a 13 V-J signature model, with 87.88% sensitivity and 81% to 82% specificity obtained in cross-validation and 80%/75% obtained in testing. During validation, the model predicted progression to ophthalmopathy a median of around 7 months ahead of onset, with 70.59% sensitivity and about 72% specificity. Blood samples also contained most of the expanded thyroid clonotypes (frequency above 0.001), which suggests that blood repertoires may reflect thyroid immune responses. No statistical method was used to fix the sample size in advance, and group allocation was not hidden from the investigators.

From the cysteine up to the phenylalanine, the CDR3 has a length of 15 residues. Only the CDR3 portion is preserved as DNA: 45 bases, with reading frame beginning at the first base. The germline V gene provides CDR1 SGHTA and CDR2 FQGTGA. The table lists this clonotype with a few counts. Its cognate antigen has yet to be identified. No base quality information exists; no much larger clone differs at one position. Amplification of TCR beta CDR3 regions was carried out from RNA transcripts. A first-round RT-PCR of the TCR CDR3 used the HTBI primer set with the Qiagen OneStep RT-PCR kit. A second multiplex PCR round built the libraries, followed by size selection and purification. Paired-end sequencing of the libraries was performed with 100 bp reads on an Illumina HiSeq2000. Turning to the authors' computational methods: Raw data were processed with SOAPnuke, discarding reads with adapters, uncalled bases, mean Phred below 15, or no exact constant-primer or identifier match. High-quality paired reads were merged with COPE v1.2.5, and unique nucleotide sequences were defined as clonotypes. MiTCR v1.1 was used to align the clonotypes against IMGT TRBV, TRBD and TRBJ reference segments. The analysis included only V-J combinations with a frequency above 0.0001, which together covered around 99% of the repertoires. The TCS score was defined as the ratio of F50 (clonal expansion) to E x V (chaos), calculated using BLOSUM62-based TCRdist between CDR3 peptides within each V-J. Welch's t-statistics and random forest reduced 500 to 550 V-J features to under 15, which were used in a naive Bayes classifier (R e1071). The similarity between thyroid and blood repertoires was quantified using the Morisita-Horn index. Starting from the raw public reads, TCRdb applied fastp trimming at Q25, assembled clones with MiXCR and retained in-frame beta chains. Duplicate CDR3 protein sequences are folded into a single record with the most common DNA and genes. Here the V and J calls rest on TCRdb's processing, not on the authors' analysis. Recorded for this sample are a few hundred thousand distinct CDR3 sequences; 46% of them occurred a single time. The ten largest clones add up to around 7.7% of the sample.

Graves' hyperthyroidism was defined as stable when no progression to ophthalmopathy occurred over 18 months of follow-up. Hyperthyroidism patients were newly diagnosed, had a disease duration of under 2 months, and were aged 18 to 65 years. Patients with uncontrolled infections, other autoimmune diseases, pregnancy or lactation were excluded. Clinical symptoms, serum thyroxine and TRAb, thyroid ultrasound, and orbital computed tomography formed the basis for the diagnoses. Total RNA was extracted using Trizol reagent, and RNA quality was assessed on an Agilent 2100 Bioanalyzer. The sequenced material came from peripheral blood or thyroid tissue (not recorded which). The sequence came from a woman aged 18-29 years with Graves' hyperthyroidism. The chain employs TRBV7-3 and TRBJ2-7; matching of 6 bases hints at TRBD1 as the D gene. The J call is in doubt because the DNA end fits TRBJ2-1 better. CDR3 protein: CASSLDRLTSNEQFF. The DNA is TGTGCCAGCAGCTTAGACAGGCTTACCTCCAATGAGCAGTTCTTC.